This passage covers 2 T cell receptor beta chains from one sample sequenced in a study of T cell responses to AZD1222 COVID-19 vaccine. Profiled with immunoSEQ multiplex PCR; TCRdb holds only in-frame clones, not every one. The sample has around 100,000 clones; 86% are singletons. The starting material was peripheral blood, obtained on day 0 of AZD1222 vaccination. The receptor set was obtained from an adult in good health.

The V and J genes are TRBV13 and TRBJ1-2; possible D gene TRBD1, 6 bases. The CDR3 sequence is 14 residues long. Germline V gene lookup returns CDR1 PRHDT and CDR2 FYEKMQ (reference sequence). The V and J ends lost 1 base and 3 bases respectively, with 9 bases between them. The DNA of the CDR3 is TGTGCCAGCAGCTTAGTTGGGGGCGACTATGGCTACACCTTC. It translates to CASSLVGGDYGYTF.

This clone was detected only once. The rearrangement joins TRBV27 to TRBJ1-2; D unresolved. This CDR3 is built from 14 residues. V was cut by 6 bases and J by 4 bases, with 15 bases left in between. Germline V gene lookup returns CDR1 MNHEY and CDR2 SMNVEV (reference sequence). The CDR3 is CASSSTSHGYGYTF. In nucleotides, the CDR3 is TGTGCCAGCAGCTCAACAAGCCATGGCTATGGCTACACCTTC.